The sequence of this T cell receptor beta chain was determined in a study of blood T cell repertoires in COVID-19. This CDR3 has 13 amino acids. The V and J ends lost 1 base and 3 bases respectively, with 8 bases between them. CDR1 GTSNPN and CDR2 SVGIG come from the germline V gene (reference sequence). How the authors handled the data: Amplified reference gene primers provided the basis for estimating nucleated cell counts. Measured with immunoSEQ multiplex PCR; TCRdb has only the in-frame clones, and not every one. Clone size and the V and J calls come from that table; the DNA yielded D and trimming. The table lists approximately 240,000 clones, over 75% of them singletons.

Sequenced material: peripheral blood. This receptor was obtained from a woman in her 40s who had recovered from COVID-19. V and J are TRBV30 and TRBJ2-3; D may be TRBD2 (5 bases). The CDR3 DNA follows: TGTGCCTGGAGTGGGGCGGGTACAGATACGCAGTATTTT. It specifies CAWSGAGTDTQYF.